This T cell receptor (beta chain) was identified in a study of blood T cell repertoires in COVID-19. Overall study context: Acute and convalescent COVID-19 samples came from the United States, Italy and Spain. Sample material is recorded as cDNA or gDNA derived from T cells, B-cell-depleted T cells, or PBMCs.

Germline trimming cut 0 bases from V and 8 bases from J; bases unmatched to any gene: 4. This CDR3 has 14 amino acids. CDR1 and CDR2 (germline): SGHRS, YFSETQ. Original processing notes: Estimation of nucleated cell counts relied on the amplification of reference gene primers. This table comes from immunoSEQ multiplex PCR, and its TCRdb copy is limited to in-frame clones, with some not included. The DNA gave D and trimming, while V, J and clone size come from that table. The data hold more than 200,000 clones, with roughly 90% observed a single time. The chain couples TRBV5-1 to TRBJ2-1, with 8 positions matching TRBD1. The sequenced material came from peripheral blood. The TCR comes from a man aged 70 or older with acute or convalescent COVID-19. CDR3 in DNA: TGCGCCAGCAGCTTGGGGGGACAGGTTGATGAGCAGTTCTTC. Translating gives CASSLGGQVDEQFF.